What follows are 22 T cell receptor beta chains derived from one specimen sequenced in a study of technical replicates of blood from several donors. TCRdb keeps only in-frame clones here, not all; method: immunoSEQ multiplex PCR. Found here are about 66,000 clones, 88% of them singletons; the top ten hold 4.6%. The sequencing sample was made of PBMCs. The receptors originated from a human donor in good health. Some clones in this sample may be carry-over from other donors' samples.

CDR3 DNA: TGTGCCAGCAGCTTTGAGGGAGCGGGCACCGGGGAGCTGTTTTTT. Encoded protein: CASSFEGAGTGELFF. The rearrangement links TRBV11-2 to TRBJ2-2; tentatively, D is TRBD2 (6 bases). Trimming cost V 3 bases and J 4 bases, with 12 bases left between them. Germline loops: CDR1 SGHAT, CDR2 FQNNGV. The CDR3 spans 15 residues.

The CDR3 DNA reads TGTGCCAGCAGCTTTGGGACAGGGGTCTATGGCTACACCTTC. Translating gives CASSFGTGVYGYTF. The rearrangement uses TRBV5-6 and TRBJ1-2; 10 positions agree with TRBD1. Germline V gene sequence: CDR1 SGHDT, CDR2 YYEEEE. The CDR3 extends over 14 amino acids. With V trimmed by 2 bases and J by 4 bases, 2 bases remained unmatched. The whole variable domain, filled in from reference TRBV5-6 and TRBJ1-2, reads DAGVTQSPTHLIKTRGQQVTLRCSPKSGHDTVSWYQQALGQGPQFIFQYYEEEERQRGNFPDRFSGHQFPNYSSELNVNALLLGDSALYLCASSFGTGVYGYTFGSGTRLTVV.

The chain couples TRBV27 to TRBJ1-4; D ambiguous. V lost 5 bases to trimming and J lost 7 bases, with 11 bases between them. CDR3 length: 13 residues. Germline values: CDR1 MNHEY, CDR2 SMNVEV (reference sequence). The CDR3 sequence: CASSLREGEKLFF. In nucleotides, the CDR3 is TGTGCCAGCAGTCTCCGAGAGGGTGAAAAACTGTTTTTT.

The rearrangement links TRBV28 to TRBJ2-4; a possible D gene is TRBD2 (5 bases). V gave up 4 bases and J gave up 3 bases, with 16 bases separating them. The germline CDR1 and CDR2 sequences are MDHEN and SYDVKM. This CDR3 has 16 amino acids. This CDR3 reads CASSSPSPGDKNIQYF. CDR3 nucleotides: TGTGCCAGCAGTTCCCCATCCCCCGGGGACAAAAACATTCAGTACTTC. Based on the CDR3 plus reference TRBV28 and TRBJ2-4, the full variable domain is DVKVTQSSRYLVKRTGEKVFLECVQDMDHENMFWYRQDPGLGLRLIYFSYDVKMKEKGDIPEGYSVSREKKERFSLILESASTNQTSMYLCASSSPSPGDKNIQYFGAGTRLSVL.

The rearrangement joins TRBV28 to TRBJ2-2, with 8 bases that match TRBD2. This CDR3 has 15 amino acids. CDR1 is MDHEN and CDR2 is SYDVKM in the germline V gene. After removal of 9 bases from V and 1 base from J, the junction contained 7 bases not matched to a gene. This chain's CDR3 is CASTSGNLNTGELFF. The CDR3 nucleotides read TGTGCCAGTACTAGCGGAAACTTGAACACCGGGGAGCTGTTTTTT.

In DNA form, the CDR3 reads TGTGCCAGCAGTTACGCCCCGGGGGGGCTCTACGAGCAGTACTTC. This sequence encodes CASSYAPGGLYEQYF. V gene TRBV6-5 combines with J gene TRBJ2-7; 8 nucleotides agree with TRBD2. Germline V lookup: CDR1 MNHEY, CDR2 SVGAGI. With V trimmed by 2 bases and J by 3 bases, 6 bases remained unmatched. The CDR3 consists of 15 residues.

The rearrangement joins TRBV7-9 to TRBJ2-7; 9 nucleotides align to TRBD1. V lost 3 bases and J lost 3; bases outside the gene matches: 9. Germline CDR1 is SEHNR and CDR2 is FQNEAQ (reference sequence). The CDR3 runs to 16 residues. The CDR3 here is CASSFQTGGGGYEQYF. CDR3 DNA sequence: TGTGCCAGCAGCTTTCAAACAGGGGGCGGAGGCTACGAGCAGTACTTC.

The chain combines TRBV27 with TRBJ1-1; D is unclear. The ends were cut back, 6 bases at V and 3 bases at J, with 14 bases in the middle. This CDR3 is 14 amino acids long. The V gene's germline CDR1 is MNHEY and CDR2 SMNVEV (reference sequence). CDR3 loop: CASRPHGLDTEAFF. The CDR3 DNA follows: TGTGCCAGCAGACCCCATGGACTGGACACTGAAGCTTTCTTT.

This chain uses TRBV27 with TRBJ1-1, with TRBD1 matching 9 bases. Germline V gene sequence: CDR1 MNHEY, CDR2 SMNVEV (reference sequence). The CDR3 contains 16 residues. The trim removed 5 bases at V and 6 bases at J, leaving 13 bases unmatched. The CDR3 nucleotides read TGTGCCAGCAGTCCCTTGCTAGGACAGGGGATCTCTGAAGCTTTCTTT. This codes for CASSPLLGQGISEAFF.

This chain's CDR3 is CAISGGGRAYEQYF. Written as DNA, the CDR3 is TGTGCCATCAGTGGGGGCGGGAGGGCCTACGAGCAGTACTTC. The chain couples TRBV10-3 to TRBJ2-7; TRBD2 matches 9 bases. This CDR3 is 14 amino acids long. CDR1 ENHRY and CDR2 SYGVKD come from the germline V gene. V lost 4 bases, J lost 2 bases, and 3 bases stayed unmatched.

The rearrangement links TRBV4-3 to TRBJ1-2; a weak D match, TRBD1 (5 bases). The germline V and J ends were trimmed by 3 bases and 8 bases, with 13 bases remaining between them. CDR1 is LGHNA and CDR2 is YSLEER in the germline V gene. The CDR3 is made up of 13 amino acids. The CDR3 here is CASSQEGTVGYTF. The CDR3 DNA follows: TGCGCCAGCAGCCAGGAGGGGACGGTGGGCTACACCTTC.

The gene calls are TRBV2 and TRBJ2-7; D remains unclear. The germline CDR1 and CDR2 sequences are SNHLY and FYNNEI. The CDR3 extends over 12 amino acids. The ends were cut back, 7 bases at V and 2 bases at J, with 9 bases in the middle. The CDR3 nucleotides are TGTGCCAGCACCCGCACGGCCTACGAGCAGTACTTC. It yields the protein CASTRTAYEQYF. The variable domain in full, completed from reference TRBV2 and TRBJ2-7, reads EPEVTQTPSHQVTQMGQEVILRCVPISNHLYFYWYRQILGQKVEFLVSFYNNEISEKSEIFDDQFSVERPDGSNFTLKIRSTKLEDSAMYFCASTRTAYEQYFGPGTRLTVT.

This clone occurred once. The V gene is TRBV7-3, the J gene TRBJ2-5; 8 bases map to TRBD2. CDR3 length: 15 residues. V gave up 5 bases and J gave up 5 bases; unmatched junction bases: 10. Germline V gene data show CDR1 as SGHTA and CDR2 as FQGTGA. CDR3 nucleotides: TGTGCCAGCAGCCCAGAGGCGGGAGGTCGGGAGACCCAGTACTTC. Translation: CASSPEAGGRETQYF.

This clone was seen a few times. The gene calls are TRBV6-5 and TRBJ2-7; 9 bases line up with TRBD1. CDR1 and CDR2 (germline): MNHEY, SVGAGI. V dropped 6 bases and J dropped 4; count of bases not matched to a gene: 7. The CDR3 runs 14 residues. This CDR3 reads CASREGTGRYEQYF. The CDR3 region has the DNA TGTGCCAGCAGAGAAGGGACAGGGCGGTACGAGCAGTACTTC.

The count of this clone is one. This chain uses TRBV27 with TRBJ2-1; TRBD1 matches 9 bases. After removal of 2 bases from V and 5 bases from J, the junction contained 1 base not matched to a gene. Germline V gene data show CDR1 as MNHEY and CDR2 as SMNVEV (reference sequence). CDR3 length equals 14 residues. This CDR3 reads CASSLRTGDNEQFF. Here the CDR3 DNA reads TGTGCCAGCAGTTTAAGGACAGGGGACAATGAGCAGTTCTTC.

This clone is a singleton in its sample. The chain is built from TRBV5-1 and TRBJ2-3; D uncertain. Trimming took off 0 bases at V and 5 bases at J, with 4 bases between the two ends. CDR3 length: 12 amino acids. Germline CDR1 is SGHRS and CDR2 is YFSETQ. The CDR3 DNA follows: TGCGCCAGCAGCTTGGCCGGAGATACGCAGTATTTT. Its translation is CASSLAGDTQYF.

The chain uses TRBV6-1 and TRBJ2-3, with D possibly matching TRBD2 (6 bases). The CDR3 is made up of 13 amino acids. CDR1 and CDR2 from the germline V gene are MNHNS and SASEGT. Between the trimmed V and J ends, which lost 7 bases and 6 bases, there was a span of 14 bases. The CDR3 nucleotides are TGTGCCAGCAATCCGGGGGAGGCGGATACGCAGTATTTT. Its translation: CASNPGEADTQYF.

This rearrangement joins TRBV4-2 to TRBJ1-3, with D unresolved. The CDR3 runs 16 residues. Trimming left V 0 bases short and J 2 bases short, with 11 bases between. CDR1 LGHNA and CDR2 YNFKEQ come from the germline V gene. CDR3 bases: TGTGCCAGCAGCCAAGATTCTGGCACCCCTGGAAACACCATATATTTT. This translates into CASSQDSGTPGNTIYF.

This chain uses TRBV5-1 with TRBJ2-5, with 7 bases identical to TRBD1. Germline V gene lookup returns CDR1 SGHRS and CDR2 YFSETQ. The ends lost 0 bases at V and 2 bases at J; junction bases unmatched: 7. The CDR3 totals 16 residues. The CDR3 DNA reads TGCGCCAGCAGCTTGGGTGGAGGCAGGGGGCAAGAGACCCAGTACTTC. Translation gives CASSLGGGRGQETQYF.

This chain links TRBV4-1 with TRBJ2-2; TRBD1 is a possible D gene (6 bases). The CDR3 runs 15 residues. With 2 bases removed from V and 5 bases from J, the gap between germline ends came to 12 bases. Germline assignment: CDR1 MGHRA and CDR2 YSYEKL. CDR3 DNA: TGCGCCAGCAGCCAAATACAGGGCGAAACCGGGGAGCTGTTTTTT. This encodes CASSQIQGETGELFF.

The chain couples TRBV30 to TRBJ2-7; 7 nucleotides match TRBD1. V lost 4 bases, J lost 7 bases, and 10 bases stayed unmatched. The germline V gene encodes CDR1 GTSNPN and CDR2 SVGIG (reference sequence). The CDR3 covers 13 residues. The CDR3 nucleotides read TGTGCCTGGAATTTCGGGACAGTCATGGAGCAGTACTTC. Translated: CAWNFGTVMEQYF.

The genes are TRBV7-8 and TRBJ2-1; 8 nucleotides match TRBD2. The CDR3 has 14 amino acids. Germline-derived CDR1 and CDR2 are SGHVS and FQNEAQ. Germline trimming cut 5 bases from V and 7 bases from J; bases unmatched to any gene: 7. The CDR3 reads CASSGPGTSNEQFF. CDR3 bases: TGTGCCAGCAGCGGCCCCGGGACTAGTAATGAGCAGTTCTTC.